This T cell receptor beta chain was profiled in a study of T cell clonality in common variable immunodeficiency. Study-level findings and limits: Reportedly, TCR beta sequences from common variable immunodeficiency showed fewer deletions and N-nucleotide insertions.

Patients and controls were mostly of Caucasian heritage. Heparinized whole blood, about 4.5 to 9 ml, came from each donor. Produced via immunoSEQ multiplex PCR; TCRdb's table is partial and in-frame only. The specimen gives 25,000 to 35,000 clones without singletons; the ten biggest hold around 5%. Germline V gene lookup returns CDR1 GTSNPN and CDR2 SVGIG (reference sequence). Trimming pared 0 bases from V and 4 bases from J, leaving 10 bases between. The CDR3 extends over 14 amino acids. This clone was detected a few times. The target antigen is unknown. The read terminates 3 residues before the CDR3 end, so the remaining end is supplied by the germline J gene.

V usage is TRBV30 and J usage is TRBJ1-5; D is unresolved. This TCR came from a human donor with common variable immunodeficiency. Sequenced input: peripheral blood mononuclear cells. The sequenced part of the CDR3 DNA is TGTGCCTGGAGTGTACGAGGTTTGAATCAGCCC. Protein: CAWSVRGLNQP. The full-length CDR3 reads as CAWSVRGLNQPQHF.